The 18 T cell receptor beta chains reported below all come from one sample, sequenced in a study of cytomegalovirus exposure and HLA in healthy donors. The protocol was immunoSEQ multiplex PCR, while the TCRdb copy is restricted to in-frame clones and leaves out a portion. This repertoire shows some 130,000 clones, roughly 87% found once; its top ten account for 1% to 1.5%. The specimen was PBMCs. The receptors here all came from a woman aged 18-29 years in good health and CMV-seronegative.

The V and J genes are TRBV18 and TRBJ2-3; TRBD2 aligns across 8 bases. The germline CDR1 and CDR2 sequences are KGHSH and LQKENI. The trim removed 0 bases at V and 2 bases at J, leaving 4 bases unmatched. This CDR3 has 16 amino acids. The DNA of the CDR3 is TGTGCCAGCTCACCACCCAATAGCGGGGCCACAGATACGCAGTATTTT. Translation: CASSPPNSGATDTQYF.

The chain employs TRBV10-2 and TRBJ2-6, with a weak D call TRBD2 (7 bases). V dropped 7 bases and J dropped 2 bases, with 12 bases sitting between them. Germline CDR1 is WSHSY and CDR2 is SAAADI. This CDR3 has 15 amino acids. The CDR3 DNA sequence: TGCGCCAGCACTATAGGGGGGGCTGGGGCCAACGTCCTGACTTTC. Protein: CASTIGGAGANVLTF.

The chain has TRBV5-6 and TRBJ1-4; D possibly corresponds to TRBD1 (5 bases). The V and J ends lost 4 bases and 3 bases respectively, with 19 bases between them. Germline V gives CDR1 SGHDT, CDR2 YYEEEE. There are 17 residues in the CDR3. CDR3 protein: CASSPAYYRNPNEKLFF. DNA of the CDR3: TGTGCCAGCAGCCCGGCCTATTACAGGAATCCTAATGAAAAACTGTTTTTT.

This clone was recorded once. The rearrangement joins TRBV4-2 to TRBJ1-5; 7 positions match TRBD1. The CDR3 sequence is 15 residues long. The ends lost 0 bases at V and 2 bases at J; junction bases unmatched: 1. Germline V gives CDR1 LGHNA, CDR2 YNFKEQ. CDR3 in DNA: TGTGCCAGCAGCCAAGACACAGGGGGCAATCAGCCCCAGCATTTT. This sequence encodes CASSQDTGGNQPQHF.

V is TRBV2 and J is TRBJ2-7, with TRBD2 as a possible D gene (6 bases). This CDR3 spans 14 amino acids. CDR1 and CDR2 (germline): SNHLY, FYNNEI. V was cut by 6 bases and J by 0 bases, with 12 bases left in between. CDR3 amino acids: CASRGRLGSYEQYF. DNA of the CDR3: TGTGCCAGCAGGGGGAGGCTCGGCTCCTACGAGCAGTACTTC.

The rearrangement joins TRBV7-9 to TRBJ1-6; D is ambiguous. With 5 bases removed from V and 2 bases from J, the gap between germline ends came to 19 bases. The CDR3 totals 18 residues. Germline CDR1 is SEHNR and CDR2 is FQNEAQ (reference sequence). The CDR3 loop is CASSPARVVGTYNSPLHF. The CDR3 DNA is TGTGCCAGCAGCCCCGCTAGGGTCGTCGGGACCTATAATTCACCCCTCCACTTT.

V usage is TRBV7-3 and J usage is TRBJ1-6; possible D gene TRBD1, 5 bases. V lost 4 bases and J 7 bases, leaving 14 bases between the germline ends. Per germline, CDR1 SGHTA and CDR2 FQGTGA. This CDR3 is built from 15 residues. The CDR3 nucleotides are TGTGCCAGCAGCTCCGGGACTGCGAGGAATTCACCCCTCCACTTT. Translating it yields CASSSGTARNSPLHF.

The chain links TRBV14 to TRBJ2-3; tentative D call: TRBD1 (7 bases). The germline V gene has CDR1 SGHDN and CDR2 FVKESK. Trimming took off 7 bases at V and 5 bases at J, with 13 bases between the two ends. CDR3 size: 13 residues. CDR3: CASTHQGGDTQYF. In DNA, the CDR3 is TGTGCCAGCACTCACCAGGGGGGAGATACGCAGTATTTT.

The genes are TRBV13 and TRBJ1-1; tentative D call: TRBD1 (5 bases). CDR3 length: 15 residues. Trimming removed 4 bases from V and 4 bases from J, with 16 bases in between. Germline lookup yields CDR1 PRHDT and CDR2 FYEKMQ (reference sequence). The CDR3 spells CASSSNPQGSTEAFF. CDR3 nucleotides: TGTGCCAGCAGCTCGAACCCCCAGGGTAGCACTGAAGCTTTCTTT.

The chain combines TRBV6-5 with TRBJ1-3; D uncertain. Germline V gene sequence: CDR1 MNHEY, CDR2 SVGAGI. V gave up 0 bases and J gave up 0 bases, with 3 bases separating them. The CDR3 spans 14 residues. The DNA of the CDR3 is TGTGCCAGCAGTTACTCTTACTCTGGAAACACCATATATTTT. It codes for CASSYSYSGNTIYF.

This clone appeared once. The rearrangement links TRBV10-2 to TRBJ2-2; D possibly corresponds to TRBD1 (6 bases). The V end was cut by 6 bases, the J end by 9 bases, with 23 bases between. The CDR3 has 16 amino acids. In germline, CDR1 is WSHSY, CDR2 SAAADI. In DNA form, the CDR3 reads TGCGCCAGCAGCCCCCGGGACACTGCTTTTCTGTGGGAGCTGTTTTTT. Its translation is CASSPRDTAFLWELFF.

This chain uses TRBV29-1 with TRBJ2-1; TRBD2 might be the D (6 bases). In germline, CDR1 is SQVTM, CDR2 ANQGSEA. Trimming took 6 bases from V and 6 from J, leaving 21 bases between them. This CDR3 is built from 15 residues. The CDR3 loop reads CSVGGQGPYPNEQFF. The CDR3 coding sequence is TGCAGCGTGGGAGGCCAGGGACCATACCCCAATGAGCAGTTCTTC.

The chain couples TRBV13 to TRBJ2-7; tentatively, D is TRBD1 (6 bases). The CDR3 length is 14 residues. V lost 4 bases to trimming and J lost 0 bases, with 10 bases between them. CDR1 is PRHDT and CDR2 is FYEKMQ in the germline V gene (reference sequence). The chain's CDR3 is CASSSQDSSYEQYF. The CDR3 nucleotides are TGTGCCAGCAGCTCCCAGGACAGCTCCTACGAGCAGTACTTC.

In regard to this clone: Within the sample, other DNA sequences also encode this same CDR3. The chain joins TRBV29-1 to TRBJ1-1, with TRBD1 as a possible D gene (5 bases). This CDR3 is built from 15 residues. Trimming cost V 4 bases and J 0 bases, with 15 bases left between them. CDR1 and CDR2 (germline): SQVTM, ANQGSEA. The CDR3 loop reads CSVAGGWGMNTEAFF. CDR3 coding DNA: TGCAGCGTTGCCGGAGGGTGGGGGATGAACACTGAAGCTTTCTTT. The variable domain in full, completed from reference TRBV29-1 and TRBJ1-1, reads SAVISQKPSRDICQRGTSLTIQCQVDSQVTMMFWYRQQPGQSLTLIATANQGSEATYESGFVIDKFPISRPNLTFSTLTVSNMSPEDSSIYLCSVAGGWGMNTEAFFGQGTRLTVV.

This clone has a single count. CDR3 sequence: CASSEQGYNEQFF. The CDR3 DNA reads as TGTGCCAGCAGTGAACAGGGGTACAATGAGCAGTTCTTC. The gene calls are TRBV6-1 and TRBJ2-1, with a tentative D call TRBD1 (6 bases). CDR3 size: 13 residues. V shed 2 bases and J shed 4 bases, with 6 bases lying between them. Per the germline V gene, CDR1 is MNHNS and CDR2 is SASEGT.

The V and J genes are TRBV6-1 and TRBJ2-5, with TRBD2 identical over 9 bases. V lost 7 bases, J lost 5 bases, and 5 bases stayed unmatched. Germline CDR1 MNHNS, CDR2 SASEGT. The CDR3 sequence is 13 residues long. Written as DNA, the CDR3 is TGTGCCAGCAACCTAGCGGGGTACGAGACCCAGTACTTC. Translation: CASNLAGYETQYF.

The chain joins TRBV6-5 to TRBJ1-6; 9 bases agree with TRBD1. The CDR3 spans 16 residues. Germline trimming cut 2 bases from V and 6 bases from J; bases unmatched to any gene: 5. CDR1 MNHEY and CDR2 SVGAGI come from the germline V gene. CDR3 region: CASSYGQGFLNSPLHF. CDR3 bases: TGTGCCAGCAGTTACGGACAGGGGTTTCTTAATTCACCCCTCCACTTT.

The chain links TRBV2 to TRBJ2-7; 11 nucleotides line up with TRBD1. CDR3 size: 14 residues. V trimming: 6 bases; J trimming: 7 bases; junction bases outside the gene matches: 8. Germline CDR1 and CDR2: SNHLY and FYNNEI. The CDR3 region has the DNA TGTGCCAGCAGCCCACTAGGGACAGGGGGTGAGCAGTACTTC. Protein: CASSPLGTGGEQYF. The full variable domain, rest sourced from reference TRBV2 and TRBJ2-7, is EPEVTQTPSHQVTQMGQEVILRCVPISNHLYFYWYRQILGQKVEFLVSFYNNEISEKSEIFDDQFSVERPDGSNFTLKIRSTKLEDSAMYFCASSPLGTGGEQYFGPGTRLTVT.